Presented here are 32 T cell receptor beta chains from one specimen sequenced in a study of human T cells and chemical hapten exposure. A single record per CDR3 protein comes from TCRdb applying MiXCR to the RACE reads. Counted here are tens of thousands of distinct CDR3 sequences, around 10% occurring once; the ten biggest clones make up around 1.6%. Time point here: patch test 2, 6 weeks after DPC sensitization. The treatment here: therapeutic diphenylcyclopropenone sensitization with weekly scalp DPC. The specimen comprised whole blood, sampled in connection with sensitization to the hapten diphenylcyclopropenone (DPC). These receptors all stem from a woman aged 45-60 years with alopecia areata. Some clones in this sample may be carry-over from other donors' samples.

This clonotype came up a few times. The rearrangement uses TRBV10-1 and TRBJ1-1, with D tentatively TRBD1 (5 bases). Trimming took 1 base from V and 6 from J, leaving 9 bases between them. The germline gives CDR1 WNHNN, CDR2 SYGVQD (reference sequence). The CDR3 runs 13 residues. CDR3: CASSEWGVPEAFF. CDR3 DNA: TGCGCCAGCAGTGAGTGGGGGGTCCCTGAAGCTTTCTTT.

This clonotype was detected ten times or more. The chain couples TRBV6-5 to TRBJ1-1, with unresolved D. V dropped 5 bases and J dropped 0 bases, with 7 bases sitting between them. The V gene's germline CDR1 is MNHEY and CDR2 SVGAGI. The CDR3 runs to 13 residues. The CDR3 sequence is CASSRALNTEAFF. The CDR3 bases are TGTGCCAGCAGTCGGGCATTGAACACTGAAGCTTTCTTT.

J is TRBJ1-2 and V is TRBV27, with TRBD1 as a possible D gene (5 bases). This CDR3 has 13 amino acids. The germline CDR1 and CDR2 sequences are MNHEY and SMNVEV (reference sequence). Trimming left V 4 bases short and J 6 bases short, with 12 bases between. This CDR3 reads CASSSGGWDGYTF. CDR3 in DNA: TGTGCCAGCAGTTCGGGGGGTTGGGATGGCTACACCTTC.

This clonotype was detected only a few times. The chain couples TRBV29-1 to TRBJ1-5; D is perhaps TRBD1 (5 bases). Germline CDR1 and CDR2: SQVTM and ANQGSEA. The CDR3 is 14 residues long. V lost 4 bases and J lost 7, with 17 bases in between. The CDR3 DNA sequence: TGCAGCGTTGTGCTTGCGGAGGGGCAACAGCCCCAGCATTTT. This sequence encodes CSVVLAEGQQPQHF.

This clonotype has more than one count but fewer than ten. This chain joins TRBV11-2 and TRBJ2-1, with TRBD2 as a possible D gene (5 bases). This CDR3 has 16 residues. CDR1 and CDR2 (germline): SGHAT, FQNNGV. V gave up 3 bases and J gave up 2 bases, with 14 bases separating them. The CDR3 region is CASSLAEAIPYNEQFF. The CDR3 DNA follows: TGTGCCAGCAGCTTGGCGGAGGCGATCCCCTACAATGAGCAGTTCTTC.

This chain uses TRBV29-1 with TRBJ2-3, with D unclear. Trimming left V 5 bases short and J 0 bases short, with 24 bases between. The CDR3 is made up of 18 amino acids. The germline V gene has CDR1 SQVTM and CDR2 ANQGSEA. The CDR3 spells CSVSPSTRDLTSTDTQYF. DNA for the CDR3: TGCAGCGTTTCCCCTTCAACACGCGACCTTACTAGCACAGATACGCAGTATTTT.

J is TRBJ2-3 and V is TRBV28; tentatively, D is TRBD2 (6 bases). Trimming took 6 bases from V and 6 from J, leaving 19 bases between them. The CDR3 is 15 amino acids. The germline V gene encodes CDR1 MDHEN and CDR2 SYDVKM. CDR3: CASRRPGLRLDTQYF. CDR3 coding DNA: TGTGCCAGCAGACGGCCGGGACTCCGATTGGATACGCAGTATTTT.

DNA of the CDR3: TGTGCCAGCAGTTTATTTACTAGCGGAACCACAGATACGCAGTATTTT. This translates into CASSLFTSGTTDTQYF. The chain employs TRBV28 and TRBJ2-3, with 8 bases aligning to TRBD2. The CDR3 length is 16 residues. V gave up 1 base and J gave up 2 bases; unmatched junction bases: 5. Looked up from germline, CDR1 is MDHEN and CDR2 is SYDVKM.

This clonotype was picked up a small number of times. This chain connects TRBV19 to TRBJ1-5, with 8 bases fitting TRBD1. CDR3 size: 12 residues. CDR1 is LNHDA, CDR2 SQIVND, per germline (reference sequence). The chain's CDR3 is CAARGLGQPQHF. The CDR3 DNA reads TGTGCTGCCAGGGGGCTCGGGCAGCCCCAGCATTTT.

This clonotype was found many times. The J gene is TRBJ1-3, the V gene TRBV12-3 or TRBV12-4; D is undetermined. The length of the CDR3 is 14 residues. V lost 5 bases to trimming and J lost 3 bases, with 11 bases between them. The CDR3 loop is CASSPQRVGNTIYF. Here the CDR3 DNA reads TGTGCCAGCAGTCCCCAACGGGTTGGAAACACCATATATTTT.

This clonotype was detected ten times or more. This rearrangement joins TRBV28 to TRBJ1-2, with TRBD1 matching over 10 bases. The CDR3 is 15 residues long. CDR1 is MDHEN, CDR2 SYDVKM, per germline. V lost 4 bases, J lost 5 bases, and 7 bases stayed unmatched. The CDR3: CASSSTGGEVYGYTF. The DNA of the CDR3 is TGTGCCAGCAGTTCGACAGGGGGCGAGGTATATGGCTACACCTTC.

This clonotype was counted ten times or more. The chain carries TRBV11-2 and TRBJ1-4; no firm D call. V lost 4 bases to trimming and J lost 8 bases, with 14 bases between them. There are 14 residues in the CDR3. Germline CDR1 SGHAT, CDR2 FQNNGV. CDR3 residues: CASSYAGAGEKLFF. CDR3 bases: TGTGCCAGCAGCTATGCCGGCGCCGGGGAAAAACTGTTTTTT.

Many counts were recorded for this clonotype. V is TRBV29-1 and J is TRBJ2-7; 7 nucleotides line up with TRBD1. After removal of 6 bases from V and 5 bases from J, the junction contained 7 bases not matched to a gene. This CDR3 is built from 12 residues. From germline, CDR1 is SQVTM and CDR2 ANQGSEA. As DNA, the CDR3 is TGCAGCGTCCTGACAGGGAACCACGAGCAGTACTTC. Protein: CSVLTGNHEQYF.

This clonotype was seen ten or more times. The chain uses TRBV4-3 and TRBJ2-1; D is unclear. Germline lookup yields CDR1 LGHNA and CDR2 YSLEER. Trimming pared 4 bases from V and 0 bases from J, leaving 7 bases between. The CDR3 has 14 amino acids. The CDR3 bases are TGCGCCAGCAGCCTGCGTATCTCCTACAATGAGCAGTTCTTC. Translating gives CASSLRISYNEQFF.

This clonotype occurred many times. J is TRBJ2-1 and V is TRBV2, with D perhaps TRBD1 or TRBD2 (5 bases each). V lost 3 bases, J lost 11 bases, and 8 bases lay in between. The CDR3 covers 11 residues. CDR1 is SNHLY and CDR2 is FYNNEI in the germline V gene. The CDR3 region has the DNA TGTGCCAGCAGTGACGGGACCCAGCAGTTCTTC. Amino acids: CASSDGTQQFF.

This clonotype was detected only a few times. This sequence joins TRBV20-1 and TRBJ1-2; unclear D gene. From germline, CDR1 is DFQATT and CDR2 SNEGSKA (reference sequence). The CDR3 extends over 13 amino acids. Trimming cost V 5 bases and J 4 bases, with 14 bases left between them. CDR3 amino acids: CSAYYTTGYGYTF. Here the CDR3 DNA reads TGCAGTGCTTATTATACAACGGGCTATGGCTACACCTTC.

This chain links TRBV25-1 with TRBJ2-7; D is uncertain. In germline, CDR1 is MGHDK, CDR2 SYGVNS. This CDR3 spans 12 amino acids. Trimming removed 4 bases from V and 5 bases from J, with 9 bases in between. CDR3 sequence (DNA): TGTGCCAGCAGTGGCCCCGGCAACGAGCAGTACTTC. It yields the protein CASSGPGNEQYF.

This chain joins TRBV12-3 or TRBV12-4 and TRBJ2-7; TRBD2 might be the D (5 bases). The V gene lost 3 bases and the J gene lost 4 bases, with 16 bases spanning the gap. This CDR3 is 15 amino acids long. The CDR3 region has the DNA TGTGCCAGCAGTTTTACTCCGGGGATTGAGTACGAGCAGTACTTC. It specifies CASSFTPGIEYEQYF.

The rearrangement joins TRBV19 to TRBJ1-5; possibly TRBD1 for D (6 bases). The CDR3 extends over 13 amino acids. Trimming pared 11 bases from V and 7 bases from J, leaving 18 bases between. Germline V gives CDR1 LNHDA, CDR2 SQIVND (reference sequence). The CDR3 DNA reads as TGTGCCGCCCAGGGGTTCCCCAAACAGCCCCAGCATTTT. This encodes CAAQGFPKQPQHF.

This clonotype occurred a few times. The rearrangement uses TRBV5-1 and TRBJ2-3, with 10 bases identical to TRBD2. The germline V gene has CDR1 SGHRS and CDR2 YFSETQ. This CDR3 is 15 amino acids long. The junction had 5 bases not matched to a gene; V was cut back by 4 bases and J by 3 bases. In nucleotides, the CDR3 is TGCGCCAGCAGCCATCTAGCGGGAGTGACAGATACGCAGTATTTT. This codes for CASSHLAGVTDTQYF. The variable domain in full, with the rest retrieved from reference TRBV5-1 and TRBJ2-3, is KAGVTQTPRYLIKTRGQQVTLSCSPISGHRSVSWYQQTPGQGLQFLFEYFSETQRNKGNFPGRFSGRQFSNSRSEMNVSTLELGDSALYLCASSHLAGVTDTQYFGPGTRLTVL.

V is TRBV28 and J is TRBJ1-2, with D possibly TRBD1 on 6 matching bases. The V gene's germline CDR1 is MDHEN and CDR2 SYDVKM. V was clipped by 5 bases and J by 2 bases, with 15 bases between them. This CDR3 contains 15 residues. CDR3 sequence reads: CASSPAGAENYGYTF. The CDR3 DNA is TGTGCCAGCAGTCCCGCGGGGGCGGAGAACTATGGCTACACCTTC.

CDR3 protein: CASSQLGWGFTGELFF. The CDR3 DNA is TGTGCCAGCAGCCAACTCGGATGGGGGTTCACCGGGGAGCTGTTTTTT. The chain has TRBV3-1 and TRBJ2-2; perhaps D is TRBD1 or TRBD2 (5 bases each). Germline CDR1 reads LGHDT; CDR2 reads YNNKEL (reference sequence). The CDR3 covers 16 residues. V dropped 2 bases and J dropped 4 bases, with 14 bases sitting between them. The complete variable domain, with remaining parts taken from reference TRBV3-1 and TRBJ2-2, reads DTAVSQTPKYLVTQMGNDKSIKCEQNLGHDTMYWYKQDSKKFLKIMFSYNNKELIINETVPNRFSPKSPDKAHLNLHINSLELGDSAVYFCASSQLGWGFTGELFFGEGSRLTVL.

The CDR3 here is CASSPNGPYEQYF. The CDR3 DNA sequence: TGTGCCAGCAGCCCCAATGGTCCCTACGAGCAGTACTTC. This chain links TRBV7-9 with TRBJ2-7; D not certain. Germline V gene lookup returns CDR1 SEHNR and CDR2 FQNEAQ (reference sequence). V lost 5 bases to trimming and J lost 2 bases, with 10 bases between them. The CDR3 has 13 amino acids.

V and J are TRBV28 and TRBJ2-7; D is unresolved. V lost 8 bases and J lost 2, with 7 bases in between. The CDR3 contains 11 residues. The germline gives CDR1 MDHEN, CDR2 SYDVKM. The CDR3 region is CASRDPYEQYF. CDR3 bases: TGTGCCAGCCGTGACCCCTACGAGCAGTACTTC.

The CDR3 nucleotides read TGCAGCGCCACTTCTAGCACAGATACGCAGTATTTT. It is translated as CSATSSTDTQYF. The chain links TRBV29-1 to TRBJ2-3; D remains ambiguous. Germline loops: CDR1 SQVTM, CDR2 ANQGSEA. The CDR3 has 12 amino acids. Trimming pared 7 bases from V and 0 bases from J, leaving 8 bases between.

The chain links TRBV5-5 to TRBJ2-1, with 11 bases that match TRBD2. Germline V gene data show CDR1 as SGHKS and CDR2 as YYEKEE (reference sequence). The CDR3 is 18 amino acids. V lost 2 bases and J lost 0; bases outside the gene matches: 7. CDR3 bases: TGTGCCAGCAGCTTACCGGGACTAGCGGTGATCTCCTACAATGAGCAGTTCTTC. The encoded protein is CASSLPGLAVISYNEQFF.

The sample holds many counts of this clonotype. The chain recombines TRBV3-1 with TRBJ2-2; D may be TRBD1 (6 bases). The CDR3 consists of 13 residues. The ends were cut back, 4 bases at V and 7 bases at J, with 10 bases in the middle. Per germline, CDR1 LGHDT and CDR2 YNNKEL (reference sequence). The CDR3 DNA follows: TGTGCCAGCAGCCCCCGACAGGTCGGGGAGCTGTTTTTT. Protein: CASSPRQVGELFF. The variable domain in full, completed from reference TRBV3-1 and TRBJ2-2, reads DTAVSQTPKYLVTQMGNDKSIKCEQNLGHDTMYWYKQDSKKFLKIMFSYNNKELIINETVPNRFSPKSPDKAHLNLHINSLELGDSAVYFCASSPRQVGELFFGEGSRLTVL.

This clonotype has a handful of counts. The V and J genes are TRBV10-3 and TRBJ2-5; TRBD1 is a possible D gene (5 bases). Trimming removed 2 bases from V and 1 base from J, with 11 bases in between. CDR1 is ENHRY, CDR2 SYGVKD, per germline. The CDR3 has 15 residues. CDR3 loop: CAISERGGTQETQYF. Written as DNA, the CDR3 is TGTGCCATCAGTGAGAGGGGCGGAACCCAAGAGACCCAGTACTTC.

In this sample, this clonotype turned up many times. The V call is TRBV21-1, the J call TRBJ2-2; TRBD1 is the table's D call and was not checked against the DNA. TRBV21-1 is given as a pseudogene. The CDR3 totals 15 residues. The DNA of the CDR3 is TGTGCCTATGGACAGGGCAGATCGTACACCGGGGAGCTGTTTTTT. It is translated as CAYGQGRSYTGELFF.

In the case of this clonotype: This may come from a read error, since a much larger clone is one base off. The genes are TRBV4-1 and TRBJ1-2, with D possibly being TRBD1 (6 bases). V was shortened by 2 bases and J by 7 bases, with 20 bases between the two germline ends. CDR3 size: 16 residues. Germline V gene data show CDR1 as MGHRA and CDR2 as YSYEKL. The CDR3 loop is CASSQNGRGRGGGYTF. The CDR3 DNA reads TGCGCCAGCAGCCAAAATGGCCGGGGGCGGGGAGGTGGCTACACCTTC.

This clonotype appeared many times. The chain joins TRBV28 to TRBJ1-2, with unresolved D. V was trimmed by 5 bases and J by 10 bases, leaving 17 bases between them. This CDR3 contains 13 residues. Germline CDR1 reads MDHEN; CDR2 reads SYDVKM. The CDR3 DNA reads as TGTGCCAGCAGTCCCCGTTCCCCGACTGACTACACCTTC. Encoded protein: CASSPRSPTDYTF.

This clonotype was observed many times. V gene TRBV9 combines with J gene TRBJ1-2; D uncertain. V lost 3 bases and J 1 base, leaving 7 bases between the germline ends. The germline V gene encodes CDR1 SGDLS and CDR2 YYNGEE. The CDR3 spans 13 residues. CDR3 in DNA: TGTGCCAGCAGCGCCGAAAGTAACTATGGCTACACCTTC. Its protein product is CASSAESNYGYTF.